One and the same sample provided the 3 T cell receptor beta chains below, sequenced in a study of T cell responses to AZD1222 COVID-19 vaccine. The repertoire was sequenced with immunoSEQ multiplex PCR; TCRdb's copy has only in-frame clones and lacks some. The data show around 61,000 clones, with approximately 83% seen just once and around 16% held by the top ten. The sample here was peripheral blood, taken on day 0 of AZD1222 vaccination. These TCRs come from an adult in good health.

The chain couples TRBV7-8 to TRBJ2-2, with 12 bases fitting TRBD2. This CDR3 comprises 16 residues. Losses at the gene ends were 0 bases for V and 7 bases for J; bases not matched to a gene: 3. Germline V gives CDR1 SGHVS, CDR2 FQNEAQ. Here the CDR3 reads CASSLALAGGNGELFF. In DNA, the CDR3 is TGTGCCAGCAGCTTAGCGCTAGCGGGGGGGAACGGGGAGCTGTTTTTT.

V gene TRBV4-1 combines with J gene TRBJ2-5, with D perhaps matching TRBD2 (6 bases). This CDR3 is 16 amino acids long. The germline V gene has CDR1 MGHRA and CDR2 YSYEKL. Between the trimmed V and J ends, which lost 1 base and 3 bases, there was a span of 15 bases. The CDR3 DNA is TGCGCCAGCAGCCAAGGGAGGGAGAATCTGAAAGAGACCCAGTACTTC. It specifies CASSQGRENLKETQYF.

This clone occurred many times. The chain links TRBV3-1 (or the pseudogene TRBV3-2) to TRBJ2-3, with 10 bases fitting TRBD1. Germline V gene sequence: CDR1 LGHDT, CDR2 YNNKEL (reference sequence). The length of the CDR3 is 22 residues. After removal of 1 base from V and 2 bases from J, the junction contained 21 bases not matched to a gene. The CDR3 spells CASSQALRWGQGRWWDTDTQYF. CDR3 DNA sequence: TGTGCCAGCAGCCAAGCCCTTCGGTGGGGACAGGGGAGGTGGTGGGACACAGATACGCAGTATTTT.